This TCR beta chain came from a study of OX40 agonist ivuxolimab in advanced cancers. In the study overall: Partial responses were achieved by three patients, one with hepatocellular carcinoma and two with cutaneous melanoma.

Profiling relied on immunoSEQ multiplex PCR, and the TCRdb table lists in-frame clones only, not all of them. Of 71,000 or so clones listed, about 81% were seen once; the top ten hold less than 5.5%. Germline assignment: CDR1 SGHKS and CDR2 YYEKEE (reference sequence). The CDR3 loop spans 19 amino acids. V shed 1 base and J 2 bases; nucleotides not matched to a gene: 16. Any history of autoimmune disease or systemic immunosuppression disqualified patients. The material sequenced was CD4+ or CD8+ T cells sorted from blood, taken in a trial of the OX40 agonist ivuxolimab. The chain links TRBV5-5 to TRBJ2-5; TRBD2 agrees at 8 bases. The receptor was derived from an adult with an advanced solid tumor such as melanoma, head and neck, liver or kidney cancer. The chain's CDR3 is CASSLKSLTVAGRQETQYF. The CDR3 DNA reads TGTGCCAGCAGCTTGAAATCATTGACTGTAGCGGGGAGGCAAGAGACCCAGTACTTC.